Shown below are 25 T cell receptor beta chains from a single sample sequenced in a study of monozygotic twins with inflammatory bowel disease. TCRdb reworked the 5' RACE reads into one entry per CDR3 protein, no DNA. This repertoire includes some 330,000 distinct CDR3 sequences. Sample: blood. These receptors all come from a human donor with ulcerative colitis or Crohn's disease, or a healthy co-twin of an affected twin (not recorded which).

This chain links TRBV4-1 with TRBJ1-4. Germline lookup yields CDR1 MGHRA and CDR2 YSYEKL. There are 18 residues in the CDR3. CDR3 residues: CASSRAGQGPPEDEKLFF.

V gene TRBV30 combines with J gene TRBJ2-1. Germline CDR1 reads GTSNPN; CDR2 reads SVGIG (reference sequence). CDR3 size: 15 residues. The CDR3 sequence is CAWTFGNSNLDEQFF.

The V call is TRBV5-5, the J call TRBJ1-4; TCRdb proposes TRBD1, but this gene call is untestable without DNA. The CDR3 is 15 residues long. Per germline, CDR1 SGHKS and CDR2 YYEKEE (reference sequence). CDR3: CASSGEGGLYEKLFF.

The CDR3 protein is CASSLAQLASPLHF. The chain is built from TRBV12-3 or TRBV12-4 and TRBJ1-6. The CDR3 spans 14 residues.

The chain employs TRBV7-8 and TRBJ2-1; TCRdb designates TRBD2, a call that cannot be tested without DNA. Looked up from germline, CDR1 is SGHVS and CDR2 is FQNEAQ. The CDR3 length is 14 residues. The CDR3 here is CASSAEGLYNEQFF.

The chain links TRBV28 to TRBJ2-6; the TCRdb D gene call, TRBD1, has no DNA to confirm it. The CDR3 has 16 amino acids. Germline-derived CDR1 and CDR2 are MDHEN and SYDVKM. CDR3: CASSSDTYSGANVLTF.

The chain uses TRBV20-1 and TRBJ1-6; without DNA, the TCRdb call of TRBD1 cannot be checked. CDR3 length: 18 residues. Germline V gene lookup returns CDR1 DFQATT and CDR2 SNEGSKA (reference sequence). The CDR3 loop is CSARGGGRAAPGNSPLHF.

The genes are TRBV6-5 and TRBJ2-7; TCRdb proposes TRBD2, but this gene call is untestable without DNA. CDR1 and CDR2 from the germline V gene are MNHEY and SVGAGI. This CDR3 has 11 residues. The CDR3: CASSALSEQYF.

This sequence joins TRBV5-1 and TRBJ2-7; TCRdb indicates TRBD2, and absent DNA this call remains unverified. Germline CDR1 is SGHRS and CDR2 is YFSETQ. This CDR3 has 15 residues. CDR3 protein: CASSLAFSGTYEQYF.

V gene TRBV20-1 combines with J gene TRBJ2-7; with no DNA, the TCRdb D assignment of TRBD2 cannot be verified. CDR1 is DFQATT, CDR2 SNEGSKA, per germline (reference sequence). The CDR3 length is 17 residues. The CDR3 sequence is CSARVSQWTSGSSKQYF.

CDR3 amino acids: CASTTAGMTETQYF. This sequence joins TRBV5-1 and TRBJ2-5; TCRdb picks TRBD2, but there is no DNA to check that call. CDR1 is SGHRS, CDR2 YFSETQ, per germline. The CDR3 runs 14 residues.

The V and J genes are TRBV11-2 and TRBJ2-6; TCRdb's D gene call, TRBD1, goes unchecked for lack of DNA. This CDR3 has 18 residues. CDR1 and CDR2 (germline): SGHAT, FQNNGV. The CDR3 is CASSSPGQIRSGANVLTF. Full variable domain (missing parts from reference TRBV11-2 and TRBJ2-6): EAGVAQSPRYKIIEKRQSVAFWCNPISGHATLYWYQQILGQGPKLLIQFQNNGVVDDSQLPKDRFSAERLKGVDSTLKIQPAKLEDSAVYLCASSSPGQIRSGANVLTFGAGSRLTVL.

The chain recombines TRBV10-3 with TRBJ2-1; the D call of TRBD1 rests on TCRdb alone, since no DNA is present to check it. The germline CDR1 and CDR2 sequences are ENHRY and SYGVKD. The CDR3 has 13 residues. This CDR3 is CAINSGVYNEQFF.

The gene calls are TRBV20-1 and TRBJ2-5; TCRdb names TRBD2, which stays unverified in the absence of DNA. The length of the CDR3 is 14 residues. From germline, CDR1 is DFQATT and CDR2 SNEGSKA (reference sequence). This chain's CDR3 is CSARDPAGKETQYF.

The chain links TRBV12-3 or TRBV12-4 to TRBJ1-2; lacking DNA, the TRBD1 call made by TCRdb goes unchecked. CDR3 length: 15 amino acids. CDR3 sequence: CASSFRDRVNYGYTF.

This sequence joins TRBV3-1 and TRBJ2-1; with no DNA, the TCRdb D assignment of TRBD2 cannot be verified. CDR1 LGHDT and CDR2 YNNKEL come from the germline V gene (reference sequence). The CDR3 has 17 residues. The chain's CDR3 is CASSLLLGGGESNEQFF.

The chain has TRBV3-1 and TRBJ2-5; there is no DNA to check the TCRdb D call of TRBD2. This CDR3 comprises 14 residues. The germline V gene has CDR1 LGHDT and CDR2 YNNKEL (reference sequence). Here the CDR3 reads CASSHEKRGETQYF.

The chain joins TRBV4-1 to TRBJ1-4. Germline lookup yields CDR1 MGHRA and CDR2 YSYEKL. The CDR3 consists of 15 residues. The CDR3: CASSSPGLANEKLFF.

The V gene is TRBV10-1, the J gene TRBJ2-1. CDR1 is WNHNN and CDR2 is SYGVQD in the germline V gene (reference sequence). This CDR3 comprises 12 residues. The CDR3 region is CASSDPVSEQFF.

CDR3 protein: CASSLDSHQETQYF. The V call is TRBV7-9, the J call TRBJ2-5; the D call of TRBD1 rests on TCRdb alone, since no DNA is present to check it. Germline V gives CDR1 SEHNR, CDR2 FQNEAQ (reference sequence). This CDR3 contains 14 residues. The full variable domain, with the rest looked up from reference TRBV7-9 and TRBJ2-5, is DTGVSQNPRHKITKRGQNVTFRCDPISEHNRLYWYRQTLGQGPEFLTYFQNEAQLEKSRLLSDRFSAERPKGSFSTLEIQRTEQGDSAMYLCASSLDSHQETQYFGPGTRLLVL.

This chain uses TRBV6-1 with TRBJ2-5; with no DNA, the TCRdb D assignment of TRBD1 cannot be verified. The CDR3 consists of 16 residues. Germline loops: CDR1 MNHNS, CDR2 SASEGT. The CDR3 protein is CASAGLRTKQQETQYF.

The V and J genes are TRBV2 and TRBJ2-2; TCRdb reports TRBD1, a call that lacks DNA to check it against. This CDR3 is built from 13 residues. CDR1 is SNHLY and CDR2 is FYNNEI in the germline V gene. CDR3 loop: CASAWGRTGELFF. The full variable domain, its missing parts supplied by reference TRBV2 and TRBJ2-2, is EPEVTQTPSHQVTQMGQEVILRCVPISNHLYFYWYRQILGQKVEFLVSFYNNEISEKSEIFDDQFSVERPDGSNFTLKIRSTKLEDSAMYFCASAWGRTGELFFGEGSRLTVL.

The chain employs TRBV21-1 and TRBJ2-7; without DNA, the TCRdb call of TRBD1 cannot be checked. TRBV21-1 is a pseudogene locus. The CDR3 consists of 16 residues. The CDR3 region is CASSPTQGIIYYEQYF.

The chain employs TRBV4-3 and TRBJ2-1; TCRdb calls TRBD1, which cannot be checked without DNA. The CDR3 runs 17 residues. Germline V CDR1 and CDR2: LGHNA, YSLEER. This chain's CDR3 is CASSQDTSRGRYNEQFF.

This chain links TRBV12-3 or TRBV12-4 with TRBJ2-3; without DNA, the TCRdb call of TRBD1 cannot be checked. This CDR3 has 16 residues. CDR3 amino acids: CASSLVRGQGRDTQYF.